Below, 26 T cell receptor beta chains from the same sample are listed, as sequenced in a study of T cells in Graves' hyperthyroidism and ophthalmopathy. Researchers amplified the TCR beta CDR3 regions from RNA transcripts. The HTBI primer set was used in a first-round RT-PCR of the TCR CDR3. TCRdb reprocessed the multiplex PCR reads with MiXCR, giving one entry per CDR3 protein. The table includes a few hundred thousand distinct CDR3 sequences, about 15% detected once. The sequenced sample consisted of blood. The source of these receptors is a woman aged 30 to 39 with Graves' hyperthyroidism.

This clonotype was seen at least ten times. The gene calls are TRBV13 and TRBJ2-3; D remains ambiguous. V lost 5 bases, J lost 1 base, and 13 bases lay in between. The CDR3 runs to 15 residues. Germline loops: CDR1 PRHDT, CDR2 FYEKMQ (reference sequence). CDR3 DNA: TGTGCCAGCAGCCATTCCCCCAGCGGCACAGATACGCAGTATTTT. Translation gives CASSHSPSGTDTQYF.

This clonotype showed up many times. The chain couples TRBV7-2 to TRBJ2-3; 7 nucleotides agree with TRBD2. The CDR3 consists of 15 residues. Germline V gene sequence: CDR1 SGHTA, CDR2 FQGNSA. V shed 3 bases and J 0 bases; nucleotides not matched to a gene: 3. The CDR3 spells CASSFTSVSTDTQYF. CDR3 coding DNA: TGTGCCAGCAGCTTCACTAGCGTAAGCACAGATACGCAGTATTTT.

V usage is TRBV9 and J usage is TRBJ2-1, with 7 nucleotides matching TRBD2. Trimming cost V 0 bases and J 5 bases; bases outside gene matches: 2. Per the germline V gene, CDR1 is SGDLS and CDR2 is YYNGEE. The CDR3 is made up of 14 amino acids. The DNA for the CDR3 is TGTGCCAGCAGCGTAGCGGGAGGCCACAATGAGCAGTTCTTC. This translates into CASSVAGGHNEQFF.

This clonotype was detected many times. The chain carries TRBV12-3 or TRBV12-4 and TRBJ2-1, with TRBD2 matching over 13 bases. V gave up 5 bases and J gave up 7 bases; unmatched junction bases: 11. This CDR3 spans 17 amino acids. CDR3 sequence reads: CASSGLAGEGWGNEQFF. The CDR3 DNA follows: TGTGCCAGCAGTGGACTAGCGGGAGAGGGGTGGGGGAATGAGCAGTTCTTC.

This clonotype was seen repeatedly, ten times or more. The chain carries TRBV19 and TRBJ2-5; 11 nucleotides line up with TRBD2. V shed 3 bases, J shed 7 bases, and the junction held 1 base outside the gene matches. Germline-derived CDR1 and CDR2 are LNHDA and SQIVND (reference sequence). This CDR3 region has 13 residues. The CDR3 reads CASSMGTSGTQYF. The CDR3 nucleotides are TGTGCCAGTAGTATGGGGACTAGCGGGACCCAGTACTTC.

This chain connects TRBV10-2 to TRBJ2-2; TRBD2 matches 9 bases. J gave up 4 bases and V 6 bases, and 15 bases lay outside the gene matches. Germline CDR1 reads WSHSY; CDR2 reads SAAADI. The CDR3 length is 18 residues. The CDR3 loop reads CASRGTKGGAGGTGELFF. CDR3 coding DNA: TGCGCCAGCAGGGGGACTAAGGGGGGAGCGGGAGGCACCGGGGAGCTGTTTTTT.

The V call is TRBV4-3, the J call TRBJ1-1; TRBD1 agrees at 10 bases. The V gene's germline CDR1 is LGHNA and CDR2 YSLEER. V dropped 0 bases and J dropped 4; count of bases not matched to a gene: 11. The CDR3 has 18 amino acids. The CDR3 nucleotides are TGCGCCAGCAGCCAAGATCTTTTAAGGGACAGGGGATCCACTGAAGCTTTCTTT. This encodes CASSQDLLRDRGSTEAFF.

This chain links TRBV11-2 with TRBJ2-7; D gene unclear. The CDR3 sequence is 14 residues long. Per the germline V gene, CDR1 is SGHAT and CDR2 is FQNNGV. V lost 1 base and J lost 5, with 12 bases in between. The CDR3 loop reads CASSLVPFRHEQYF. DNA for the CDR3: TGTGCCAGCAGCTTAGTTCCGTTCAGGCACGAGCAGTACTTC.

The table lists this clonotype with many counts. The chain employs TRBV7-6 and TRBJ2-7, with D unresolved. Per germline, CDR1 SGHVS and CDR2 FNYEAQ. Trimming pared 1 base from V and 4 bases from J, leaving 8 bases between. This CDR3 has 13 amino acids. The CDR3 protein is CASSLGFVYEQYF. The CDR3, as DNA: TGTGCCAGCAGCTTAGGATTCGTGTACGAGCAGTACTTC.

A few counts support this clonotype. The chain is built from TRBV4-3 and TRBJ1-2, with a possible D match to TRBD1 (6 bases). The germline V and J ends were trimmed by 1 base and 4 bases, with 16 bases remaining between them. Per the germline V gene, CDR1 is LGHNA and CDR2 is YSLEER. The CDR3 consists of 16 residues. The chain's CDR3 is CASSQGSGGPSYGYTF. The CDR3 DNA is TGCGCCAGCAGCCAAGGCAGCGGGGGCCCTAGCTATGGCTACACCTTC.

In this sample, this clonotype turned up once. The V and J genes are TRBV4-2 and TRBJ1-6; D is undetermined. Germline assignment: CDR1 LGHNA and CDR2 YNFKEQ. The CDR3 is 13 amino acids. Trimming shortened V by 1 base and J by 7 bases, and 5 bases separated the two germline ends. CDR3 protein: CASSQGENSPLHF. The CDR3, as DNA: TGTGCCAGCAGCCAAGGGGAGAATTCACCCCTCCACTTT.

Comments on this clonotype: Given a much more abundant clone one base away, this may be a read error. The gene calls are TRBV6-2 or TRBV6-3 and TRBJ2-1, with a weak D call TRBD2 (6 bases). Trimming pared 2 bases from V and 9 bases from J, leaving 20 bases between. CDR1 and CDR2 from the germline V gene are MNHEY and SVGEGT. The CDR3 covers 16 residues. The CDR3 region is CASSYMGLLGSIEQFF. The CDR3 nucleotides are TGTGCCAGCAGTTACATGGGACTCTTGGGGTCTATTGAGCAGTTCTTC.

This clonotype was observed at least ten times. This rearrangement joins TRBV2 to TRBJ1-1; TRBD1 matches 8 bases. Germline trimming cut 8 bases from V and 1 base from J; bases unmatched to any gene: 3. The CDR3 loop spans 13 amino acids. The germline V gene encodes CDR1 SNHLY and CDR2 FYNNEI. CDR3 sequence: CASGDRQNTEAFF. In DNA form, the CDR3 reads TGTGCCAGCGGGGACAGGCAGAACACTGAAGCTTTCTTT.

On this clonotype itself: With a much larger clone just one base away, this may be a read error. The V call is TRBV28, the J call TRBJ2-5; 10 bases are shared with TRBD1. The CDR3 totals 15 residues. Germline CDR1 reads MDHEN; CDR2 reads SYDVKM. CDR3 in amino acids: CAGSLLGQGFETQYF. DNA of the CDR3: TGTGCCGGCAGTTTATTGGGACAGGGGTTCGAGACCCAGTACTTC.

Details on this clonotype: A much larger clone lies a single base off, so this may be a read error. J is TRBJ1-2 and V is TRBV28; 10 bases are a match to TRBD1. Unmatched junction bases numbered 7, after V lost 5 bases and J lost 4 bases. The CDR3 totals 15 residues. CDR1 and CDR2 (germline): MDHEN, SYDVKM. In DNA, the CDR3 is TGTGCCAGCAGTGATAGGACAGGGGGTGGCTATGGCTACACCTTC. Translation gives CASSDRTGGGYGYTF.

This clonotype was seen only once. The gene calls are TRBV11-2 and TRBJ2-1; 12 nucleotides line up with TRBD1. This CDR3 has 16 residues. Germline CDR1 is SGHAT and CDR2 is FQNNGV. Trimming removed 5 bases from V and 6 bases from J; junction bases left unmatched: 8. CDR3 nucleotide sequence: TGTGCCAGCAGCCGTTCGGGGACAGGGGGCTTCAATGAGCAGTTCTTC. It specifies CASSRSGTGGFNEQFF.

In this sample, this clonotype turned up many times. The V call is TRBV7-2, the J call TRBJ2-7, with D possibly matching TRBD1 (6 bases). This CDR3 has 14 residues. Germline-derived CDR1 and CDR2 are SGHTA and FQGNSA. V was trimmed by 3 bases and J by 1 base, leaving 10 bases between them. As DNA, the CDR3 is TGTGCCAGCAGCTTGGCGGACAGTTCCTACGAGCAGTACTTC. It specifies CASSLADSSYEQYF.

The chain joins TRBV15 to TRBJ1-6, with 7 nucleotides matching TRBD1. The V gene end was trimmed by 3 bases and the J gene end by 5 bases; junction bases not matched to a gene: 7. Germline CDR1 is LNHNV and CDR2 is YYDKDF (reference sequence). The CDR3 length is 16 residues. This CDR3 is CATSSRQGLDNSPLHF. CDR3 nucleotide sequence: TGTGCCACCAGCAGCAGACAGGGTTTGGATAATTCACCCCTCCACTTT. Full variable domain (outside the CDR3, taken from reference TRBV15 and TRBJ1-6): DAMVIQNPRYQVTQFGKPVTLSCSQTLNHNVMYWYQQKSSQAPKLLFHYYDKDFNNEADTPDNFQSRRPNTSFCFLDIRSPGLGDTAMYLCATSSRQGLDNSPLHFGNGTRLTVT.

The genes are TRBV4-1 and TRBJ1-1; D unclear. The germline V gene has CDR1 MGHRA and CDR2 YSYEKL. Trimming pared 1 base from V and 1 base from J, leaving 7 bases between. This CDR3 has 14 amino acids. This chain's CDR3 is CASSQGWGNTEAFF. The CDR3 region has the DNA TGCGCCAGCAGCCAAGGTTGGGGGAACACTGAAGCTTTCTTT.

This rearrangement joins TRBV27 to TRBJ2-3, with 13 positions matching TRBD2. V shed 9 bases and J 0 bases; nucleotides not matched to a gene: 9. Germline CDR1 and CDR2: MNHEY and SMNVEV (reference sequence). This CDR3 spans 17 amino acids. CDR3 nucleotides: TGTGCCAGACCCCTAGGGACTAGCGGGAAGAGCACAGATACGCAGTATTTT. Its protein is CARPLGTSGKSTDTQYF.

J is TRBJ2-5 and V is TRBV27; 9 nucleotides agree with TRBD1. The V segment lost 4 bases and the J segment 5 bases; nucleotides outside the gene matches: 5. This CDR3 contains 14 residues. Looked up from germline, CDR1 is MNHEY and CDR2 is SMNVEV (reference sequence). Here the CDR3 reads CASSSGTGRETQYF. CDR3 sequence (DNA): TGTGCCAGCAGTTCCGGGACAGGGAGGGAGACCCAGTACTTC.

This clonotype was seen at least ten times. The chain has TRBV28 and TRBJ2-4; TRBD2 might be the D (7 bases). V gave up 2 bases and J gave up 2 bases, with 16 bases separating them. CDR3 size: 17 residues. Germline assignment: CDR1 MDHEN and CDR2 SYDVKM. DNA of the CDR3: TGTGCCAGCAGTTTAGGGGGGGGACAAAGAACCAAAAACATTCAGTACTTC. Translating gives CASSLGGGQRTKNIQYF.

This clonotype showed up many times. This rearrangement joins TRBV3-1 to TRBJ2-1; 9 bases fit TRBD2. The V gene's germline CDR1 is LGHDT and CDR2 YNNKEL (reference sequence). V was pared by 4 bases and J by 5 bases, with 6 bases of the junction left unmatched. The CDR3 runs 15 residues. The CDR3 sequence is CASSRSGTSNNEQFF. DNA for the CDR3: TGTGCCAGCAGCCGATCCGGGACTAGCAACAATGAGCAGTTCTTC.

This clonotype was seen at least ten times. This chain uses TRBV12-3 or TRBV12-4 with TRBJ1-5; D ambiguous. V lost 4 bases and J lost 1, with 8 bases in between. The CDR3 extends over 14 amino acids. This CDR3 is CASSSDGSNQPQHF. The CDR3 region has the DNA TGTGCCAGCAGTTCCGACGGAAGCAATCAGCCCCAGCATTTT.

This clonotype was counted only a few times. The rearrangement uses TRBV7-9 and TRBJ2-5; 7 bases match TRBD2. CDR1 is SEHNR, CDR2 FQNEAQ, per germline (reference sequence). CDR3 length equals 14 residues. The V segment lost 6 bases and the J segment 5 bases; nucleotides outside the gene matches: 9. The CDR3 loop is CASRDMQGGETQYF. The CDR3, as DNA: TGTGCCAGCAGAGACATGCAGGGAGGGGAGACCCAGTACTTC.

This clonotype was recorded many times. The V gene is TRBV20-1, the J gene TRBJ2-2; 9 nucleotides match TRBD2. In germline, CDR1 is DFQATT, CDR2 SNEGSKA (reference sequence). The junction had 12 bases not matched to a gene; V was cut back by 4 bases and J by 3 bases. The CDR3 has 17 amino acids. The CDR3 DNA reads as TGCAGTGCTACACCCCTGGCGGGAGGGGGGGACACCGGGGAGCTGTTTTTT. It codes for CSATPLAGGGDTGELFF.